The 26 T cell receptor beta chains below come from one sample, sequenced in a study of radiotherapy plus CTLA-4 blockade in lung cancer. The assay was immunoSEQ multiplex PCR, and TCRdb's table has in-frame clones only and misses some. Of about 48,000 clones in the sample, about 86% are singletons; the top ten hold around a sixth. Sequencing used peripheral blood, obtained from a patient treated with radiotherapy plus ipilimumab. Receptor source: a human donor with non-small cell lung cancer that progressed on radiotherapy plus ipilimumab. Some clones in this sample may be carry-over from other donors' samples.

The gene calls are TRBV25-1 and TRBJ2-2, with TRBD1 matching over 8 bases. In germline, CDR1 is MGHDK, CDR2 SYGVNS. V was clipped by 6 bases and J by 8 bases; unmatched bases: 8. The CDR3 length is 14 residues. CDR3 nucleotide sequence: TGTGCCAGCAGCAGGGGGCTATCTCCGGGGGAGCTGTTTTTT. This translates into CASSRGLSPGELFF.

The rearrangement joins TRBV25-1 to TRBJ1-4, with a possible D match to TRBD1 (5 bases). The germline V gene encodes CDR1 MGHDK and CDR2 SYGVNS. The length of the CDR3 is 14 residues. V lost 4 bases and J lost 6, with 12 bases in between. CDR3 nucleotides: TGTGCCAGCAGTGTTGGGGGGTGGGATGAAAAACTGTTTTTT. Amino acids: CASSVGGWDEKLFF.

The chain has TRBV6-6 and TRBJ1-2; 8 nucleotides match TRBD1. Looked up from germline, CDR1 is MNHNY and CDR2 is SVGAGI (reference sequence). The CDR3 has 14 residues. V was clipped by 5 bases and J by 3 bases; unmatched bases: 5. CDR3 bases: TGTGCCAGCAGTAGGGGGACAGGCCACTATGGCTACACCTTC. Protein sequence: CASSRGTGHYGYTF.

The V call is TRBV2, the J call TRBJ1-4, with D perhaps TRBD1 (5 bases). Per germline, CDR1 SNHLY and CDR2 FYNNEI. This CDR3 has 12 amino acids. Trimming took 6 bases from V and 7 from J, leaving 9 bases between them. CDR3: CASRTVGEKLFF. The CDR3 region has the DNA TGTGCCAGCAGGACAGTTGGTGAAAAACTGTTTTTT.

This chain links TRBV5-5 with TRBJ2-1, with D perhaps TRBD2 (5 bases). Germline V gene lookup returns CDR1 SGHKS and CDR2 YYEKEE (reference sequence). The CDR3 runs 15 residues. Trimming removed 0 bases at V and 5 bases at J, with 12 bases between. CDR3 in amino acids: CASSLAKERNNEQFF. The CDR3 DNA is TGTGCCAGCAGCTTGGCCAAGGAGCGGAACAATGAGCAGTTCTTC.

V and J are TRBV2 and TRBJ2-3, with D tentatively TRBD2 (5 bases). V was trimmed by 6 bases and J by 4 bases, leaving 17 bases between them. The CDR3 has 15 amino acids. The germline V gene encodes CDR1 SNHLY and CDR2 FYNNEI. The CDR3, as DNA: TGTGCCAGCAGAGGACTGGCAGAGGCCTCAGATACGCAGTATTTT. Translated, it gives CASRGLAEASDTQYF.

The V call is TRBV5-1, the J call TRBJ2-7; 7 bases match TRBD1. Losses at the gene ends were 4 bases for V and 4 bases for J; bases not matched to a gene: 2. This CDR3 has 12 amino acids. Germline V gene lookup returns CDR1 SGHRS and CDR2 YFSETQ. CDR3 protein: CASSNRGYEQYF. In DNA form, the CDR3 reads TGCGCCAGCAGCAACAGGGGTTACGAGCAGTACTTC.

V gene TRBV21-1 combines with J gene TRBJ1-1; the table's D call of TRBD1 was not tested on the DNA. TRBV21-1 is a documented pseudogene. This CDR3 spans 10 amino acids. CDR3 coding DNA: TGTGCCAGCAGCACCAGGGAAGCTTTCTTT. This codes for CASSTREAFF.

The V gene is TRBV6-7, the J gene TRBJ1-2; D is unclear. TRBV6-7 is an ORF; its function is uncertain. Deletions cut 2 bases from V and 5 bases from J, with 18 bases between. This CDR3 has 16 residues. This CDR3 reads CASSYESPYGEYGYTF. In DNA form, the CDR3 reads TGTGCCAGCAGTTACGAGTCGCCCTACGGGGAATATGGCTACACCTTC.

The V gene is TRBV9, the J gene TRBJ2-7; 7 nucleotides agree with TRBD1. J gave up 5 bases and V 4 bases, and 15 bases lay outside the gene matches. Germline CDR1 reads SGDLS; CDR2 reads YYNGEE. CDR3 length: 16 residues. The CDR3 DNA is TGTGCCAGCAGCCCCTCCCGGACAGGAAAAATCCACGAGCAGTACTTC. Translation: CASSPSRTGKIHEQYF.

This chain connects TRBV18 to TRBJ1-2; TRBD1 matches 10 bases. The trim removed 4 bases at V and 1 base at J, leaving 6 bases unmatched. The length of the CDR3 is 16 residues. In germline, CDR1 is KGHSH, CDR2 LQKENI. The CDR3 region is CASSQTGQGLNYGYTF. The CDR3 nucleotides read TGTGCCAGCTCACAAACGGGACAGGGGCTTAACTATGGCTACACCTTC.

The gene calls are TRBV19 and TRBJ1-5; TRBD1 matches 9 bases. J was trimmed by 5 bases and V by 5 bases; bases with no gene match: 10. The CDR3 is 16 amino acids. CDR1 LNHDA and CDR2 SQIVND come from the germline V gene (reference sequence). CDR3 loop: CASSFPRTGEDQPQHF. DNA of the CDR3: TGTGCCAGTAGTTTCCCGAGGACAGGGGAGGATCAGCCCCAGCATTTT.

The V and J genes are TRBV6-6 and TRBJ1-3, with D uncertain. Trimming pared 8 bases from V and 1 base from J, leaving 9 bases between. The CDR3 runs to 13 residues. Germline loops: CDR1 MNHNY, CDR2 SVGAGI (reference sequence). The CDR3 DNA follows: TGTGCCAGCTCCGGGAGATCTGGAAACACCATATATTTT. Protein: CASSGRSGNTIYF.

The chain carries TRBV5-1 and TRBJ2-5; TRBD1 aligns across 9 bases. Germline V gene data show CDR1 as SGHRS and CDR2 as YFSETQ. V lost 4 bases and J lost 2; bases outside the gene matches: 9. The CDR3 loop spans 16 amino acids. The CDR3 protein is CASSAGTGIPQETQYF. The CDR3 nucleotides read TGCGCCAGCAGCGCCGGGACAGGGATTCCGCAAGAGACCCAGTACTTC. The full variable domain, completed using reference TRBV5-1 and TRBJ2-5, is KAGVTQTPRYLIKTRGQQVTLSCSPISGHRSVSWYQQTPGQGLQFLFEYFSETQRNKGNFPGRFSGRQFSNSRSEMNVSTLELGDSALYLCASSAGTGIPQETQYFGPGTRLLVL.

This clone was counted a few times. The rearrangement joins TRBV9 to TRBJ2-3, with 12 bases identical to TRBD2. CDR3 length equals 16 residues. Germline CDR1 reads SGDLS; CDR2 reads YYNGEE. The trim removed 3 bases at V and 5 bases at J, leaving 7 bases unmatched. The CDR3 protein is CASSELLAGGQDTQYF. The CDR3 DNA reads TGTGCCAGCAGCGAACTACTAGCGGGGGGCCAAGATACGCAGTATTTT.

This sequence joins TRBV19 and TRBJ1-1; D gene ambiguous. The germline V gene encodes CDR1 LNHDA and CDR2 SQIVND (reference sequence). The CDR3 consists of 11 residues. V lost 7 bases to trimming and J lost 11 bases, with 14 bases between them. CDR3 amino acids: CASNSHRDAFF. CDR3 DNA: TGTGCCAGTAATTCCCACCGCGATGCTTTCTTT.

The CDR3 bases are TGTGCCAGCAGTTCACCGACAGGTAGCGAGCAGTACTTC. This encodes CASSSPTGSEQYF. The rearrangement links TRBV6-1 to TRBJ2-7; a possible D gene is TRBD1 (6 bases). The CDR3 is made up of 13 amino acids. The germline V gene has CDR1 MNHNS and CDR2 SASEGT. V dropped 5 bases and J dropped 6 bases, with 14 bases sitting between them.

The V call is TRBV9, the J call TRBJ2-7; TRBD1 aligns across 7 bases. The V gene end was trimmed by 3 bases and the J gene end by 6 bases; junction bases not matched to a gene: 3. The germline V gene encodes CDR1 SGDLS and CDR2 YYNGEE. CDR3 length equals 12 residues. The CDR3 DNA reads as TGTGCCAGCAGCGGACAGGGCGGCGAGCAGTACTTC. Translating gives CASSGQGGEQYF.

The chain couples TRBV7-9 to TRBJ1-1, with D possibly being TRBD1 (6 bases). Germline loops: CDR1 SEHNR, CDR2 FQNEAQ (reference sequence). Trimming pared 7 bases from V and 3 bases from J, leaving 15 bases between. The CDR3 has 14 amino acids. As DNA, the CDR3 is TGTGCCAGCAAAGGACAGAAGGCGGACACTGAAGCTTTCTTT. Protein: CASKGQKADTEAFF.

The V gene is TRBV5-1, the J gene TRBJ2-3; TRBD1 aligns across 8 bases. J was trimmed by 4 bases and V by 4 bases; bases with no gene match: 5. CDR1 SGHRS and CDR2 YFSETQ come from the germline V gene. The CDR3 sequence is 14 residues long. The CDR3: CASSTRQGPDTQYF. The CDR3 DNA reads TGCGCCAGCAGCACCCGACAGGGGCCAGATACGCAGTATTTT.

This sequence joins TRBV9 and TRBJ2-1; D is perhaps TRBD2 (6 bases). V gave up 3 bases and J gave up 4 bases, with 14 bases separating them. The CDR3 is made up of 15 amino acids. Germline CDR1 and CDR2: SGDLS and YYNGEE. The DNA for the CDR3 is TGTGCCAGCAGCGCGGAGGGCCGGATATACAATGAGCAGTTCTTC. This encodes CASSAEGRIYNEQFF.

The chain carries TRBV5-1 and TRBJ1-2; D perhaps matches TRBD1 (6 bases). Between the trimmed V and J ends, which lost 2 bases and 7 bases, there was a span of 21 bases. The CDR3 extends over 16 amino acids. Germline-derived CDR1 and CDR2 are SGHRS and YFSETQ. CDR3 coding DNA: TGCGCCAGCAGCTTTCGACTCGTGGCAGGGGCTGGTGGCTACACCTTC. Translating gives CASSFRLVAGAGGYTF. Drawing the rest from reference TRBV5-1 and TRBJ1-2, the complete variable domain is KAGVTQTPRYLIKTRGQQVTLSCSPISGHRSVSWYQQTPGQGLQFLFEYFSETQRNKGNFPGRFSGRQFSNSRSEMNVSTLELGDSALYLCASSFRLVAGAGGYTFGSGTRLTVV.

The chain uses TRBV29-1 and TRBJ2-3, with 8 bases fitting TRBD2. J gave up 10 bases and V 1 base, and 10 bases lay outside the gene matches. The germline gives CDR1 SQVTM, CDR2 ANQGSEA. The length of the CDR3 is 14 residues. The CDR3 reads CSVEGAYSGGAQYF. For the CDR3, the DNA is TGCAGCGTTGAAGGAGCCTATTCGGGAGGGGCGCAGTATTTT.

The chain combines TRBV11-1 with TRBJ2-2, with 12 bases lining up with TRBD2. Germline V gives CDR1 SGHAT, CDR2 FQDESV (reference sequence). The CDR3 sequence is 17 residues long. After removal of 1 base from V and 9 bases from J, the junction contained 9 bases not matched to a gene. The CDR3: CASSLEGRGLAGWELFF. CDR3 in DNA: TGTGCCAGCAGCTTAGAAGGAAGGGGACTAGCGGGTTGGGAGCTGTTTTTT.

This rearrangement joins TRBV5-1 to TRBJ2-5; D is perhaps TRBD1 (6 bases). The CDR3 is 15 residues long. V lost 4 bases and J lost 1, with 14 bases in between. Germline V gene lookup returns CDR1 SGHRS and CDR2 YFSETQ. CDR3 nucleotide sequence: TGCGCCAGCAGCGAGACAGGTTTCGCCCAAGAGACCCAGTACTTC. It encodes CASSETGFAQETQYF. Filled out from reference TRBV5-1 and TRBJ2-5, the complete variable domain reads KAGVTQTPRYLIKTRGQQVTLSCSPISGHRSVSWYQQTPGQGLQFLFEYFSETQRNKGNFPGRFSGRQFSNSRSEMNVSTLELGDSALYLCASSETGFAQETQYFGPGTRLLVL.

The chain couples TRBV5-6 to TRBJ2-7; D is possibly TRBD1 (6 bases). In germline, CDR1 is SGHDT, CDR2 YYEEEE. The CDR3 contains 14 residues. Trimming cost V 7 bases and J 1 base, with 15 bases left between them. CDR3 amino acids: CASSPGTTSYEQYF. The CDR3 DNA is TGTGCCAGCTCACCCGGGACAACTTCCTACGAGCAGTACTTC.